The 27 T cell receptor beta chains below all came from one sample that was sequenced in a study of shared clonotypes between healthy human individuals. Produced via immunoSEQ multiplex PCR; TCRdb's table is partial and in-frame only. The sample shows 950,000 to 1,100,000 clones, 78% of them seen only once. Sequences were obtained from memory CD4+ T cells from PBMCs. As to subset: CD45RA-negative fraction. The origin of the receptors is a young man in good health. Some clones in this sample may be carry-over from other donors' samples.

The V and J genes are TRBV27 and TRBJ2-7; D not certain. From germline, CDR1 is MNHEY and CDR2 SMNVEV (reference sequence). This CDR3 contains 13 residues. V was trimmed by 5 bases and J by 7 bases, leaving 15 bases between them. The CDR3 here is CASSQAPLWEQYF. CDR3 bases: TGTGCCAGCAGTCAAGCCCCCCTCTGGGAGCAGTACTTC.

V is TRBV5-1 and J is TRBJ1-1; no definite D call. CDR3 length equals 13 residues. Trimming pared 7 bases from V and 0 bases from J, leaving 10 bases between. Germline CDR1 is SGHRS and CDR2 is YFSETQ. The CDR3 protein is CASSGPMNTEAFF. CDR3 DNA: TGCGCCAGCTCCGGACCGATGAACACTGAAGCTTTCTTT.

The CDR3 reads CASSPTGEGSYEQYF. CDR3 in DNA: TGTGCCAGCAGTCCGACAGGGGAGGGGTCCTACGAGCAGTACTTC. The chain links TRBV28 to TRBJ2-7; D is possibly TRBD1 (8 bases). V shed 5 bases and J shed 1 base, with 15 bases lying between them. Germline CDR1 is MDHEN and CDR2 is SYDVKM. The CDR3 extends over 15 amino acids.

The chain is built from TRBV30 and TRBJ2-5; 7 bases line up with TRBD2. CDR1 and CDR2 (germline): GTSNPN, SVGIG (reference sequence). The ends lost 2 bases at V and 2 bases at J; junction bases unmatched: 8. CDR3 length equals 15 residues. The CDR3 nucleotides are TGTGCCTGGAGTACCCCCCGGGGAGGGCAAGAGACCCAGTACTTC. Protein sequence: CAWSTPRGGQETQYF.

Comment on this clone: Other nucleotide sequences in the sample specify the same CDR3. The chain has TRBV2 and TRBJ2-7; no firm D call. CDR3 length: 10 amino acids. Trimming stripped 6 bases from V and 3 bases from J, with 3 bases between. Germline CDR1 and CDR2: SNHLY and FYNNEI. CDR3 DNA sequence: TGTGCCAGCAGGAACTACGAGCAGTACTTC. The encoded protein is CASRNYEQYF.

The chain uses TRBV5-8 and TRBJ2-5; D unclear. The germline V gene encodes CDR1 SGHTS and CDR2 YDEGEE. V was pared by 0 bases and J by 0 bases, with 9 bases between. The CDR3 spans 15 residues. CDR3 amino acids: CASSLGQVDQETQYF. The CDR3 DNA reads TGTGCCAGCAGCTTGGGCCAGGTCGACCAAGAGACCCAGTACTTC.

This chain connects TRBV15 to TRBJ2-1; 9 positions agree with TRBD1. CDR1 is LNHNV and CDR2 is YYDKDF in the germline V gene (reference sequence). This CDR3 comprises 17 residues. With V trimmed by 3 bases and J by 7 bases, 13 bases remained unmatched. The CDR3 DNA is TGTGCCACCAGCAGGTTTCGACACAGGGGGCTGGGGAATGAGCAGTTCTTC. Protein: CATSRFRHRGLGNEQFF.

J is TRBJ1-3 and V is TRBV28; D may be TRBD1 (6 bases). Trimming removed 11 bases from V and 0 bases from J, with 14 bases in between. The CDR3 totals 14 residues. Germline V gene lookup returns CDR1 MDHEN and CDR2 SYDVKM. The CDR3 is CAARDRPSGNTIYF. The CDR3 DNA reads TGTGCCGCTCGAGACAGGCCCTCTGGAAACACCATATATTTT.

V is TRBV6-4 and J is TRBJ1-2; possibly TRBD1 for D (5 bases). Trimming shortened V by 8 bases and J by 1 base, and 23 bases separated the two germline ends. Germline V lookup: CDR1 MRHNA, CDR2 SNTAGT. CDR3 size: 17 residues. CDR3 nucleotides: TGTGCCAGCGGTTCAATCAGGTCAGGGAGGGATAACTATGGCTACACCTTC. Translated: CASGSIRSGRDNYGYTF.

This clone was picked up one time. This rearrangement joins TRBV29-1 to TRBJ2-3, with 7 bases fitting TRBD2. The CDR3 loop spans 16 amino acids. Germline V CDR1 and CDR2: SQVTM, ANQGSEA. The V and J ends lost 4 bases and 0 bases, in that order; junction bases with no gene match: 10. The CDR3 loop reads CSVGSRGVFSTDTQYF. The DNA for the CDR3 is TGCAGCGTTGGATCACGGGGGGTCTTTAGCACAGATACGCAGTATTTT.

The chain couples TRBV29-1 to TRBJ1-1, with TRBD1 as a possible D gene (5 bases). The V end lost 6 bases, the J end lost 0 bases, and 11 bases lay between the germline ends. The CDR3 contains 13 residues. The V gene's germline CDR1 is SQVTM and CDR2 ANQGSEA. Here the CDR3 reads CSVGGKMNTEAFF. The DNA of the CDR3 is TGCAGCGTCGGGGGTAAGATGAACACTGAAGCTTTCTTT.

The rearrangement links TRBV10-3 to TRBJ1-2; weak D call: TRBD1 (5 bases). Between the trimmed V and J ends, which lost 10 bases and 2 bases, there was a span of 11 bases. Germline V CDR1 and CDR2: ENHRY, SYGVKD. This CDR3 comprises 12 residues. The CDR3 protein is CATSDRNYGYTF. CDR3 nucleotides: TGTGCCACCTCCGACAGAAACTATGGCTACACCTTC.

This chain joins TRBV10-2 and TRBJ1-2; 7 bases map to TRBD1. This CDR3 has 13 residues. Germline V gene sequence: CDR1 WSHSY, CDR2 SAAADI. J was trimmed by 4 bases and V by 4 bases; bases with no gene match: 3. CDR3 in DNA: TGCGCCAGCAGTGTGACAGGGAGCTATGGCTACACCTTC. This codes for CASSVTGSYGYTF.

This clone turned up a few times. The chain is built from TRBV18 and TRBJ2-7; possible D gene TRBD2, 7 bases. V was clipped by 2 bases and J by 2 bases, with 13 bases between them. The CDR3 is 15 residues long. Germline CDR1 is KGHSH and CDR2 is LQKENI. For the CDR3, the DNA is TGTGCCAGCTCACCAAAGGGGGGGTTGGCCTACGAGCAGTACTTC. It codes for CASSPKGGLAYEQYF.

The V call is TRBV18, the J call TRBJ1-1; D uncertain. CDR3 length: 12 residues. Germline CDR1 reads KGHSH; CDR2 reads LQKENI. Between the trimmed V and J ends, which lost 2 bases and 5 bases, there was a span of 6 bases. CDR3 sequence reads: CASSPGRTEAFF. DNA for the CDR3: TGTGCCAGCTCACCAGGCAGGACTGAAGCTTTCTTT.

The J gene is TRBJ1-5, the V gene TRBV18; D gene unclear. V was trimmed by 4 bases and J by 0 bases, leaving 10 bases between them. The CDR3 has 15 amino acids. Germline V gene sequence: CDR1 KGHSH, CDR2 LQKENI. The CDR3 sequence is CASSLMVDSNQPQHF. The CDR3 region has the DNA TGTGCCAGCTCACTCATGGTGGATAGCAATCAGCCCCAGCATTTT. Full variable domain (missing parts from reference TRBV18 and TRBJ1-5): NAGVMQNPRHLVRRRGQEARLRCSPMKGHSHVYWYRQLPEEGLKFMVYLQKENIIDESGMPKERFSAEFPKEGPSILRIQQVVRGDSAAYFCASSLMVDSNQPQHFGDGTRLSIL.

This rearrangement joins TRBV9 to TRBJ2-1, with 13 nucleotides matching TRBD2. The CDR3 runs 16 residues. V dropped 0 bases and J dropped 8; count of bases not matched to a gene: 5. Germline V gene data show CDR1 as SGDLS and CDR2 as YYNGEE. CDR3 nucleotides: TGTGCCAGCAGCGTAGACGGGACTAGCGGGGAATATGAGCAGTTCTTC. It encodes CASSVDGTSGEYEQFF.

The sample holds one count of this clone. The chain joins TRBV5-5 to TRBJ1-2, with a weak D call TRBD1 (5 bases). V was shortened by 3 bases and J by 6 bases, with 15 bases between the two germline ends. This CDR3 contains 14 residues. Germline assignment: CDR1 SGHKS and CDR2 YYEKEE (reference sequence). Here the CDR3 reads CASSSGRPWDGYTF. The CDR3 coding sequence is TGTGCCAGCAGCTCGGGACGGCCGTGGGATGGCTACACCTTC.

This clone was picked up a small number of times. With only one base between it and a far larger clone, this is likely a read error. Other DNA variants within this sample encode the same CDR3. The gene calls are TRBV6-5 and TRBJ1-1, with 7 bases fitting TRBD1. There are 13 residues in the CDR3. The V gene end was trimmed by 6 bases and the J gene end by 1 base; junction bases not matched to a gene: 2. Looked up from germline, CDR1 is MNHEY and CDR2 is SVGAGI. This CDR3 reads CASSRQGNTEAFF. The CDR3, as DNA: TGTGCCAGCAGCCGACAGGGGAACACTGAAGCTTTCTTT.

This clone appeared a few times. This chain links TRBV11-1 with TRBJ2-6; D gene unclear. The V gene's germline CDR1 is SGHAT and CDR2 FQDESV (reference sequence). V lost 5 bases and J lost 0, with 14 bases in between. This CDR3 contains 17 residues. CDR3 nucleotides: TGTGCCAGCAGCCATGCCATCGGGCGCTCTGGGGCCAACGTCCTGACTTTC. Its translation: CASSHAIGRSGANVLTF.

The rearrangement links TRBV28 to TRBJ1-2, with 9 nucleotides matching TRBD1. Trimming removed 6 bases from V and 8 bases from J; junction bases left unmatched: 7. This CDR3 has 13 residues. In germline, CDR1 is MDHEN, CDR2 SYDVKM. The CDR3 DNA is TGTGCCAGCAGGTCGACAGGGGGAAGAGGCTACACCTTC. Translated, it gives CASRSTGGRGYTF.

This clone was counted once. The chain joins TRBV9 to TRBJ2-7; possible D gene TRBD1, 6 bases. Trimming removed 0 bases from V and 0 bases from J, with 10 bases in between. The CDR3 loop spans 15 amino acids. CDR1 and CDR2 from the germline V gene are SGDLS and YYNGEE. The CDR3 sequence is CASSVVPGVSYEQYF. The CDR3 DNA reads as TGTGCCAGCAGCGTAGTACCAGGGGTCTCCTACGAGCAGTACTTC.

Comments on this clone: Other DNA sequences in this sample translate to the same CDR3. J is TRBJ2-5 and V is TRBV7-6, with D perhaps TRBD1 (5 bases). Germline lookup yields CDR1 SGHVS and CDR2 FNYEAQ. CDR3 size: 13 residues. V was clipped by 5 bases and J by 0 bases, with 7 bases between them. CDR3 nucleotide sequence: TGTGCCAGCAGCCCAGGGAACCAAGAGACCCAGTACTTC. This sequence encodes CASSPGNQETQYF.

The rearrangement links TRBV6-6 to TRBJ1-4; D remains ambiguous. Per germline, CDR1 MNHNY and CDR2 SVGAGI (reference sequence). This CDR3 has 14 amino acids. Deletions cut 2 bases from V and 5 bases from J, with 9 bases between. The chain's CDR3 is CASSYPQQNEKLFF. The DNA of the CDR3 is TGTGCCAGCAGTTACCCGCAACAGAATGAAAAACTGTTTTTT.

The rearrangement links TRBV6-5 to TRBJ2-7; 8 nucleotides match TRBD1. This CDR3 spans 15 amino acids. V lost 3 bases and J lost 1; bases outside the gene matches: 5. Germline V lookup: CDR1 MNHEY, CDR2 SVGAGI. The CDR3 bases are TGTGCCAGCAGTTATCGACAGGGGCTGTCCTACGAGCAGTACTTC. Translation: CASSYRQGLSYEQYF.

The rearrangement uses TRBV4-1 and TRBJ2-7; possibly TRBD2 for D (5 bases). The CDR3 is 16 amino acids. Per the germline V gene, CDR1 is MGHRA and CDR2 is YSYEKL. Trimming stripped 1 base from V and 0 bases from J, with 13 bases between. Written as DNA, the CDR3 is TGCGCCAGCAGCCAAGGGGAGAAGGAGGTCTCCTACGAGCAGTACTTC. Its translation is CASSQGEKEVSYEQYF.

The rearrangement links TRBV4-1 to TRBJ2-7, with 7 positions matching TRBD1. CDR3 size: 17 residues. Germline CDR1 reads MGHRA; CDR2 reads YSYEKL. Losses at the gene ends were 5 bases for V and 4 bases for J; bases not matched to a gene: 17. In DNA form, the CDR3 reads TGCGCCAGCAGCGATATCCGAAGACAGGGTACGGGGTACGAGCAGTACTTC. Translated, it gives CASSDIRRQGTGYEQYF.